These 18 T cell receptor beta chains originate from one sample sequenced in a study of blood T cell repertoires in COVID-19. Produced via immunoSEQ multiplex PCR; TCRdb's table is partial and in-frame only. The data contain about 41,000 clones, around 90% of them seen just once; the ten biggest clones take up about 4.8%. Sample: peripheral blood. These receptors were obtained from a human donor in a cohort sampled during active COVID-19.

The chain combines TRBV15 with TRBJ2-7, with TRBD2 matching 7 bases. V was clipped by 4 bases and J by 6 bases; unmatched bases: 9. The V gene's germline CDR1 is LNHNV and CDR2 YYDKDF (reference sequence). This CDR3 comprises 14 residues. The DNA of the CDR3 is TGTGCCACCAGCATGGGACGGACGGGAGGCGAGCAGTACTTC. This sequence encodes CATSMGRTGGEQYF.

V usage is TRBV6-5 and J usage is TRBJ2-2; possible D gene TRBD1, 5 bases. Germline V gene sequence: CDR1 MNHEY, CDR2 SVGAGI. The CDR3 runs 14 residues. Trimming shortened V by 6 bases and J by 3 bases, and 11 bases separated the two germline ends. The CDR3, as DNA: TGTGCCAGCAGGCAGACAGCCTACACCGGGGAGCTGTTTTTT. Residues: CASRQTAYTGELFF.

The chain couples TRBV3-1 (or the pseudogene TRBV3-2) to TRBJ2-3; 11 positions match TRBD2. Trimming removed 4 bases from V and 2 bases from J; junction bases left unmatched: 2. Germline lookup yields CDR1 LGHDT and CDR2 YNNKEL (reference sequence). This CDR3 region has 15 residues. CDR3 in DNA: TGTGCCAGCAGCCCGACTAGCGGGGTCACAGATACGCAGTATTTT. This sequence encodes CASSPTSGVTDTQYF.

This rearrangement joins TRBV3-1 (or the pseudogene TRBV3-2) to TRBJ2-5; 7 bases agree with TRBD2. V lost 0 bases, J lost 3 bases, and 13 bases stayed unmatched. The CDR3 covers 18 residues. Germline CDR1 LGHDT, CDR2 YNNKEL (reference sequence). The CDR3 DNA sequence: TGTGCCAGCAGCCAAGACGGAGTGGGCGGGGGTAGAGAAGAGACCCAGTACTTC. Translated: CASSQDGVGGGREETQYF.

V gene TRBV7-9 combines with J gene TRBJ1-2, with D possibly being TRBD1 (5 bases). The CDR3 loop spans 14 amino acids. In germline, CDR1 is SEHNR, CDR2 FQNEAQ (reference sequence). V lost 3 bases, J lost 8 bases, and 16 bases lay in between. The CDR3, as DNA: TGTGCCAGCAGCTTGACGACGGACATGTCAGGCTACACCTTC. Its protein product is CASSLTTDMSGYTF.

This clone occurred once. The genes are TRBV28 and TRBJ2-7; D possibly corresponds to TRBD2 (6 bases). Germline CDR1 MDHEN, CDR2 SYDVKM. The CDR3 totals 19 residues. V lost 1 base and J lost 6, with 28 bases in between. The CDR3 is CASSLYLPGDPLQEGEQYF. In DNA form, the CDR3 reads TGTGCCAGCAGTTTATACCTTCCGGGAGATCCTTTGCAAGAGGGCGAGCAGTACTTC.

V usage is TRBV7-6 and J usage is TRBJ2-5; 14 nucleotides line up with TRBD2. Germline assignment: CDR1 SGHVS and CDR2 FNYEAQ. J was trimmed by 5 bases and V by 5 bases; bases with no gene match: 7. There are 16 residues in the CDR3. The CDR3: CASSIRLAGGLETQYF. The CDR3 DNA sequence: TGTGCCAGCAGCATCAGACTAGCGGGAGGGTTGGAGACCCAGTACTTC.

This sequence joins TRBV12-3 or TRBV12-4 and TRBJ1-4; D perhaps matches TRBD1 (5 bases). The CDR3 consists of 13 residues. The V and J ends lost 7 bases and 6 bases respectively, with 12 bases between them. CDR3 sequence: CASKLGGDEKLFF. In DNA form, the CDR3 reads TGTGCCAGCAAGCTGGGGGGAGATGAAAAACTGTTTTTT.

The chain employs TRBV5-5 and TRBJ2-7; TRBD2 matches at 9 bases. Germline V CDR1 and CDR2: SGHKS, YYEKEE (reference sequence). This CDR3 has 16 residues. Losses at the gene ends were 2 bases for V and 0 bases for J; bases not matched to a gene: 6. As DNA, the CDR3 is TGTGCCAGCAGCTTCCGACTAGCGGAGAGCTCCTACGAGCAGTACTTC. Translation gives CASSFRLAESSYEQYF.

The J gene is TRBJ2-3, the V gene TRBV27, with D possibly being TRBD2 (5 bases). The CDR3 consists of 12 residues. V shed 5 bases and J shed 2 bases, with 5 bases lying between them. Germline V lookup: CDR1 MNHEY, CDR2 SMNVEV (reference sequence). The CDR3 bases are TGTGCCAGCAGTGACTACACAGATACGCAGTATTTT. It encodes CASSDYTDTQYF.

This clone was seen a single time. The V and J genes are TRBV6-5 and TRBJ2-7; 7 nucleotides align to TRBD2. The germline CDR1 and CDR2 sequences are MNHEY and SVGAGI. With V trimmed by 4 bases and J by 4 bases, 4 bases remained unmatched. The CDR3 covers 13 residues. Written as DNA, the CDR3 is TGTGCCAGCAGTTCCGGGGGGACTTACGAGCAGTACTTC. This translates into CASSSGGTYEQYF.

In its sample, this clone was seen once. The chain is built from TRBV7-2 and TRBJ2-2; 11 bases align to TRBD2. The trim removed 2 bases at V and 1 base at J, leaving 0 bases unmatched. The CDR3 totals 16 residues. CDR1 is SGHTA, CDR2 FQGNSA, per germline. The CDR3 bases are TGTGCCAGCAGCTTACTAGCGGGAGGGAACACCGGGGAGCTGTTTTTT. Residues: CASSLLAGGNTGELFF.

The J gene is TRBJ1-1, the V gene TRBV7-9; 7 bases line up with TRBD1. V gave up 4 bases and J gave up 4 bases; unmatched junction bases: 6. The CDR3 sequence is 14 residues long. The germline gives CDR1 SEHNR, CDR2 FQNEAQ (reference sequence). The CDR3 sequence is CASSSPGGSTEAFF. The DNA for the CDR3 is TGTGCCAGCAGCTCCCCAGGGGGTTCCACTGAAGCTTTCTTT.

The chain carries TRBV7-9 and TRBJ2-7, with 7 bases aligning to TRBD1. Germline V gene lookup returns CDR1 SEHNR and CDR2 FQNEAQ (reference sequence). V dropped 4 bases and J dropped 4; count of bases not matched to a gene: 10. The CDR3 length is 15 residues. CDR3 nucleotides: TGTGCCAGCAGCTCACCTCAGACAGGGAATTACGAGCAGTACTTC. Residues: CASSSPQTGNYEQYF.

Here the CDR3 reads CASSYVSGRAYNEQFF. The CDR3 DNA is TGTGCCAGCAGCTACGTTAGCGGGAGGGCCTACAATGAGCAGTTCTTC. The rearrangement uses TRBV5-8 and TRBJ2-1; 11 positions match TRBD2. The germline V gene encodes CDR1 SGHTS and CDR2 YDEGEE. This CDR3 has 16 amino acids. The V segment lost 3 bases and the J segment 2 bases; nucleotides outside the gene matches: 4.

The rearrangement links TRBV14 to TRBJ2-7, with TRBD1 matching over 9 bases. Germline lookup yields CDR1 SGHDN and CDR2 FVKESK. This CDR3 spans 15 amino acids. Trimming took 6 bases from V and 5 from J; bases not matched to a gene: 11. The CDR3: CASRSTGQGLDEQYF. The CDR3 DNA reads TGTGCCAGCAGAAGTACGGGACAGGGACTCGACGAGCAGTACTTC.

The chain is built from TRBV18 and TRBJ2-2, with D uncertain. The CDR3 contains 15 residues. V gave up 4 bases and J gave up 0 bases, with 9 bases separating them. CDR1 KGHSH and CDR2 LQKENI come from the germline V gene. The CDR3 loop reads CASSRTASNTGELFF. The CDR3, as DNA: TGTGCCAGCTCACGTACAGCTTCGAACACCGGGGAGCTGTTTTTT.

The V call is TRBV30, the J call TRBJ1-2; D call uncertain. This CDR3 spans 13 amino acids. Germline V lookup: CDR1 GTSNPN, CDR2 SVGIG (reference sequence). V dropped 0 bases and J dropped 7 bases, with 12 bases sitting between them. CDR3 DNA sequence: TGTGCCTGGAGTGTAGGTCCGAGGGCTGGCTACACCTTC. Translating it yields CAWSVGPRAGYTF.